These T cell receptor beta chains were read from a single sample in a study of CD8 T cells in ankylosing spondylitis. From the 5' RACE reads, TCRdb called clonotypes with MiXCR, one entry per CDR3 protein. This table holds 40,000 or so distinct CDR3 sequences, roughly 2.5% found once. The sequencing sample was made of blood, either unsorted or a sorted T cell fraction (not recorded which). Receptors were obtained from a male donor with ankylosing spondylitis or in good health (not recorded which). Each CDR3 is given with its conserved first and last residue. The order of the fields is V gene, J gene, CDR3 protein.

>TRBV9|TRBJ1-3
CASSVRDRILGGNTIYF
>TRBV9|TRBJ2-7
CASSPGLVSSYEQYF
>TRBV9|TRBJ2-2
CASSVGGFTGELFF
>TRBV9|TRBJ1-2
CASSVVVNYGYTF
>TRBV9|TRBJ2-3
CASSSRDPQTTQYF
>TRBV9|TRBJ2-6
CASSPGGGANVLTF
>TRBV9|TRBJ2-5
CASSVGGTSGFQETQYF
>TRBV9|TRBJ2-1
CASNLGLAGNEQFF
>TRBV10-1|TRBJ2-6
CASRRTGTGANVLTF
>TRBV9|TRBJ2-1
CASSWGLAGDEQFF
>TRBV9|TRBJ1-2
CASSPGGSNYGYTF